The T cell receptor beta chain described here comes from a study of T cell responses to AZD1222 COVID-19 vaccine. Using immunoSEQ multiplex PCR, the repertoire was profiled, and TCRdb retains in-frame clones only, with some absent. The data contain some 180,000 clones, about 93% of them singletons. Broader study findings: Along spike, vaccine-associated CD4 TCRs were found throughout, with dominance at 160-218 and 743-854. At study baseline, merely a handful of AZD1222 recipients were seropositive. Repertoires were sampled only after the peak T cell response.

Remarks on this clone: As yet, its antigen is unknown.

The CDR3 runs to 14 residues. Per the germline V gene, CDR1 is SNHLY and CDR2 is FYNNEI. Trimming removed 4 bases at V and 2 bases at J, with 11 bases between. The rearrangement links TRBV2 to TRBJ2-5, with a possible D match to TRBD2 (5 bases). The sequencing used peripheral blood, collected 28 days after the second dose of the MenACWY control vaccine. The sequence came from an adult who received the MenACWY meningococcal vaccine as a control. The CDR3 DNA reads TGTGCCAGCAGTGGCCGGACTGGGCAAGAGACCCAGTACTTC. Its translation is CASSGRTGQETQYF.